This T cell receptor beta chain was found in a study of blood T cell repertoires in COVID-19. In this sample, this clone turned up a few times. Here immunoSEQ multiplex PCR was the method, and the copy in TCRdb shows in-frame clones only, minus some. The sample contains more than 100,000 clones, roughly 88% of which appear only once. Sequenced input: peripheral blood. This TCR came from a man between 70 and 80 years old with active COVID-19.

CDR3 sequence reads: CASSLPSGTTQQYF. The CDR3 DNA reads TGTGCCAGCAGCTTACCCAGCGGCACCACCCAGCAGTACTTC. This chain connects TRBV7-9 to TRBJ2-7; tentatively, D is TRBD2 (5 bases). Germline V gene sequence: CDR1 SEHNR, CDR2 FQNEAQ (reference sequence). V shed 2 bases and J shed 8 bases, with 16 bases lying between them. The CDR3 is made up of 14 amino acids.